This T cell receptor beta chain was recovered during a study of T cells expressing NK-cell markers. Study information: Seven sequenced donors out of eight were HCMV-seropositive, one seronegative.

TCRdb re-called the 5' RACE reads; one entry per CDR3 protein, DNA not given. Seen in this sample are approximately 420,000 distinct CDR3 sequences; the ten most common clones hold roughly 10%. Germline V gives CDR1 DFQATT, CDR2 SNEGSKA (reference sequence). The CDR3 extends over 15 amino acids. What was sequenced was blood T cells: a sorted CD56 or NKG2C T cell subset, CD4+ or CD8+ T cells, or bulk PBMC T cells (not recorded which). V is TRBV20-1 and J is TRBJ2-1. The TCR sequence derives from a woman in her 50s in good health. CDR3 sequence reads: CSAAISGSINNEQFF.